There are many counts of the clone carrying this T cell receptor (beta chain). Lactation, pregnancy, other autoimmune disease or uncontrolled infection excluded patients. This record comes from a study of T cells in Graves' hyperthyroidism and ophthalmopathy. Amplification yielded TCR beta CDR3 regions, with RNA transcripts as the source. TCR CDR3 underwent first-round RT-PCR with the HTBI primer set. MiXCR, applied by TCRdb to the multiplex PCR reads, yields one record per CDR3 protein. Of roughly 500,000 distinct CDR3 sequences in the sample, roughly 23% were seen once. Source material: blood. The sequence came from a woman aged 65 to 85 with Graves' ophthalmopathy.

The CDR3, as DNA: TGTGCCAGCAGTGAGGGGGGACAGGGGAACACTGAAGCTTTCTTT. It specifies CASSEGGQGNTEAFF. The chain is built from TRBV2 and TRBJ1-1; the match to TRBD1 covers 9 bases. V shed 3 bases, J shed 1 base, and the junction held 3 bases outside the gene matches. This CDR3 has 15 residues. From germline, CDR1 is SNHLY and CDR2 FYNNEI.